The 32 T cell receptor beta chains below were found in one sample sequenced in a study of a mutant IDH1 vaccine in newly diagnosed glioma. Time point denoted: week 5, during vaccination. Topical imiquimod was applied with each vaccine dose, which held 300 ug of mutant IDH1 20-mer peptide. Here immunoSEQ multiplex PCR was the method, and the copy in TCRdb shows in-frame clones only, minus some. The sample includes about 56,000 clones, 85% to 90% of them seen just once. Antigens of these TCRs are unknown. The source material was PBMCs, sampled from a glioma patient whose treatment included an IDH1 peptide vaccine. Receptors originate from a woman aged 40 to 50 with glioma.

This clone was seen only a few times. This rearrangement joins TRBV2 to TRBJ2-7, with 7 bases lining up with TRBD2. V lost 6 bases and J lost 1; bases outside the gene matches: 3. The CDR3 is made up of 13 amino acids. CDR1 and CDR2 from the germline V gene are SNHLY and FYNNEI. The CDR3 loop is CASRGGQSYEQYF. As DNA, the CDR3 is TGTGCCAGCAGGGGAGGGCAATCCTACGAGCAGTACTTC. Full variable domain (remainder filled in from reference TRBV2 and TRBJ2-7): EPEVTQTPSHQVTQMGQEVILRCVPISNHLYFYWYRQILGQKVEFLVSFYNNEISEKSEIFDDQFSVERPDGSNFTLKIRSTKLEDSAMYFCASRGGQSYEQYFGPGTRLTVT.

The J gene is TRBJ2-7, the V gene TRBV5-6, with TRBD1 identical over 10 bases. Germline V gene sequence: CDR1 SGHDT, CDR2 YYEEEE. The V gene end was trimmed by 4 bases and the J gene end by 9 bases; junction bases not matched to a gene: 7. This CDR3 region has 13 residues. The CDR3 coding sequence is TGTGCCAGCAGCGCCGACAGGGGGCGCCGGCAGTACTTC. Translation: CASSADRGRRQYF.

The CDR3, as DNA: TGTGCCAGCAGTGAAGTGAGGTCAGCGAACGAGCAGTACTTC. Translated: CASSEVRSANEQYF. The genes are TRBV2 and TRBJ2-7; no firm D call. CDR3 length: 14 amino acids. V lost 1 base and J lost 5, with 12 bases in between. CDR1 SNHLY and CDR2 FYNNEI come from the germline V gene.

CDR3 DNA: TGTGCCAGCAGTGCGTCAGACAGGGGATCTAATCAGCCCCAGCATTTT. Translating it yields CASSASDRGSNQPQHF. J is TRBJ1-5 and V is TRBV6-1; TRBD1 aligns across 8 bases. Germline CDR1 MNHNS, CDR2 SASEGT. CDR3 size: 16 residues. J lost 4 bases, V lost 4 bases, and 9 bases had no gene match.

The V gene is TRBV7-8, the J gene TRBJ1-2; D not certain. Per the germline V gene, CDR1 is SGHVS and CDR2 is FQNEAQ. With 5 bases removed from V and 4 bases from J, the gap between germline ends came to 20 bases. This CDR3 contains 16 residues. CDR3 coding DNA: TGTGCCAGCAGCAGTAAACCGTCCCGAAAGACCTATGGCTACACCTTC. This sequence encodes CASSSKPSRKTYGYTF.

V gene TRBV6-5 combines with J gene TRBJ1-2, with 7 bases lining up with TRBD1. This CDR3 has 15 residues. Trimming at V came to 0 bases and at J to 5 bases, leaving 6 bases not matched to a gene. The germline V gene has CDR1 MNHEY and CDR2 SVGAGI. In DNA, the CDR3 is TGTGCCAGCAGTTACTCGGCGGGACAGCGTTATGGCTACACCTTC. The encoded protein is CASSYSAGQRYGYTF.

The chain links TRBV6-6 to TRBJ1-2, with a weak D call TRBD1 (5 bases). Trimming cost V 11 bases and J 2 bases, with 9 bases left between them. The germline CDR1 and CDR2 sequences are MNHNY and SVGAGI (reference sequence). This CDR3 contains 11 residues. In DNA form, the CDR3 reads TGTGCCTTAGGGGCCAACTATGGCTACACCTTC. Its translation is CALGANYGYTF.

The chain employs TRBV6-1 and TRBJ1-2, with TRBD1 as a possible D gene (6 bases). Per the germline V gene, CDR1 is MNHNS and CDR2 is SASEGT. V gave up 6 bases and J gave up 7 bases, with 15 bases separating them. There are 13 residues in the CDR3. The CDR3 sequence is CASRSGTRGGYTF. The CDR3 nucleotides are TGTGCCAGCAGATCCGGGACACGCGGTGGCTACACCTTC.

The chain has TRBV6-5 and TRBJ2-7; tentatively, D is TRBD2 (6 bases). The CDR3 is made up of 14 amino acids. Trimming cost V 6 bases and J 2 bases, with 14 bases left between them. CDR1 is MNHEY and CDR2 is SVGAGI in the germline V gene. The CDR3 here is CASSPPGGAYEQYF. The CDR3 bases are TGTGCCAGCAGCCCACCTGGCGGGGCCTACGAGCAGTACTTC.

The chain has TRBV7-8 and TRBJ1-5; TRBD1 is a possible D gene (6 bases). The V gene's germline CDR1 is SGHVS and CDR2 FQNEAQ. The germline V and J ends were trimmed by 6 bases and 3 bases, with 12 bases remaining between them. CDR3 length equals 14 residues. CDR3 amino acids: CASSVQGHNQPQHF. Here the CDR3 DNA reads TGTGCCAGCAGTGTACAGGGCCACAATCAGCCCCAGCATTTT. Supplemented by reference TRBV7-8 and TRBJ1-5, the full variable domain reads GAGVSQSPRYKVAKRGQDVALRCDPISGHVSLFWYQQALGQGPEFLTYFQNEAQLDKSGLPSDRFFAERPEGSVSTLKIQRTQQEDSAVYLCASSVQGHNQPQHFGDGTRLSIL.

The V and J genes are TRBV11-2 and TRBJ2-7; either TRBD1 or TRBD2 may fit D (5 bases each). Trimming removed 3 bases at V and 0 bases at J, with 15 bases between. This CDR3 region has 16 residues. Germline CDR1 is SGHAT and CDR2 is FQNNGV. CDR3 DNA: TGTGCCAGCAGCTTTCGGGACGGAGGATTCTCCTACGAGCAGTACTTC. Encoded protein: CASSFRDGGFSYEQYF.

The chain joins TRBV7-8 to TRBJ1-5, with 8 bases identical to TRBD1. The CDR3 extends over 15 amino acids. The germline gives CDR1 SGHVS, CDR2 FQNEAQ. Losses at the gene ends were 4 bases for V and 3 bases for J; bases not matched to a gene: 5. The CDR3 is CASSSRTGNNQPQHF. The DNA of the CDR3 is TGTGCCAGCAGCTCGAGGACAGGGAACAATCAGCCCCAGCATTTT.

This sequence joins TRBV5-5 and TRBJ1-1, with a weak D call TRBD1 (5 bases). The CDR3 runs to 14 residues. The V end was cut by 3 bases, the J end by 11 bases, with 20 bases between. The V gene's germline CDR1 is SGHKS and CDR2 YYEKEE (reference sequence). The CDR3 nucleotides read TGTGCCAGCAGCTCTGTCTTGGTAAGGGGATCGGCTTTCTTT. Translating gives CASSSVLVRGSAFF.

The chain is built from TRBV7-6 and TRBJ1-4; a weak D match, TRBD1 (5 bases). V was clipped by 0 bases and J by 5 bases, with 10 bases between them. Germline loops: CDR1 SGHVS, CDR2 FNYEAQ. The CDR3 spans 15 residues. CDR3 sequence (DNA): TGTGCCAGCAGCTTAGCATCGGGGGGGAATGAAAAACTGTTTTTT. This translates into CASSLASGGNEKLFF.

J is TRBJ2-7 and V is TRBV6-1, with 7 positions matching TRBD1. The V gene's germline CDR1 is MNHNS and CDR2 SASEGT. There are 15 residues in the CDR3. The ends lost 5 bases at V and 1 base at J; junction bases unmatched: 8. In DNA, the CDR3 is TGTGCCAGCAGTAGACAGGGAACTAGTTCCTACGAGCAGTACTTC. It codes for CASSRQGTSSYEQYF.

The gene calls are TRBV10-1 and TRBJ2-7; 7 bases match TRBD1. This CDR3 comprises 15 residues. CDR1 is WNHNN and CDR2 is SYGVQD in the germline V gene (reference sequence). V trimming: 3 bases; J trimming: 1 base; junction bases outside the gene matches: 6. The CDR3 here is CASSDPLQGSYEQYF. For the CDR3, the DNA is TGCGCCAGCAGTGACCCTTTACAGGGGTCCTACGAGCAGTACTTC.

The V and J genes are TRBV4-1 and TRBJ2-5, with D possibly being TRBD1 (6 bases). The V gene's germline CDR1 is MGHRA and CDR2 YSYEKL. Between the trimmed V and J ends, which lost 1 base and 0 bases, there was a span of 15 bases. This CDR3 has 17 residues. The CDR3 DNA reads as TGCGCCAGCAGCCAAGGCAGGGGAGCCGACCACCAAGAGACCCAGTACTTC. As protein: CASSQGRGADHQETQYF.

This clone occurred once. The chain couples TRBV6-5 to TRBJ1-2, with D maybe TRBD1 (5 bases). This CDR3 contains 14 residues. Germline assignment: CDR1 MNHEY and CDR2 SVGAGI. Trimming removed 3 bases at V and 5 bases at J, with 13 bases between. CDR3 DNA: TGTGCCAGCAGTTATCGGGCAGGGCTATATGGCTACACCTTC. Protein: CASSYRAGLYGYTF.

This clone was detected once. The gene calls are TRBV19 and TRBJ1-1, with TRBD1 matching over 11 bases. Germline trimming cut 5 bases from V and 0 bases from J; bases unmatched to any gene: 2. Germline CDR1 reads LNHDA; CDR2 reads SQIVND (reference sequence). The CDR3 covers 15 residues. CDR3 in DNA: TGTGCCAGTAGTTGGACAGGGGGCATGAACACTGAAGCTTTCTTT. It yields the protein CASSWTGGMNTEAFF. Full variable domain (missing parts from reference TRBV19 and TRBJ1-1): DGGITQSPKYLFRKEGQNVTLSCEQNLNHDAMYWYRQDPGQGLRLIYYSQIVNDFQKGDIAEGYSVSREKKESFPLTVTSAQKNPTAFYLCASSWTGGMNTEAFFGQGTRLTVV.

This clone appeared a few times. The chain combines TRBV7-8 with TRBJ1-2; 7 bases are a match to TRBD1. The length of the CDR3 is 13 residues. After removal of 7 bases from V and 5 bases from J, the junction contained 7 bases not matched to a gene. Germline-derived CDR1 and CDR2 are SGHVS and FQNEAQ. CDR3 region: CASTGTEGYGYTF. In nucleotides, the CDR3 is TGTGCCAGCACCGGGACAGAGGGTTATGGCTACACCTTC.

This clone was found a few times. This chain uses TRBV5-1 with TRBJ1-4; 8 bases are shared with TRBD1. V lost 3 bases, J lost 7 bases, and 8 bases stayed unmatched. Germline V gives CDR1 SGHRS, CDR2 YFSETQ. The length of the CDR3 is 15 residues. CDR3 region: CASSSDRGLSEKLFF. CDR3 DNA sequence: TGCGCCAGCAGCTCTGACAGGGGTTTGAGTGAAAAACTGTTTTTT.

This clone came up once. The chain employs TRBV5-1 and TRBJ2-1; possible D gene TRBD2, 5 bases. The CDR3 loop spans 13 amino acids. The ends were cut back, 4 bases at V and 3 bases at J, with 8 bases in the middle. CDR1 is SGHRS and CDR2 is YFSETQ in the germline V gene. The CDR3, as DNA: TGCGCCAGCAGCCTAACTAGCTACAATGAGCAGTTCTTC. Translation gives CASSLTSYNEQFF.

CDR3 sequence: CASSYSARGGTAEAFF. Written as DNA, the CDR3 is TGTGCCAGCAGTTACTCAGCCAGGGGTGGCACCGCTGAAGCTTTCTTT. The chain combines TRBV6-5 with TRBJ1-1, with D perhaps matching TRBD1 (6 bases). This CDR3 spans 16 amino acids. CDR1 and CDR2 (germline): MNHEY, SVGAGI. V lost 0 bases and J lost 6, with 17 bases in between.

This chain joins TRBV4-3 and TRBJ1-1; no firm D call. Trimming took off 1 base at V and 1 base at J, with 10 bases between the two ends. Germline CDR1 reads LGHNA; CDR2 reads YSLEER. The CDR3 consists of 15 residues. The CDR3, as DNA: TGCGCCAGCAGCCAAGGAGCTGCGGAGAACACTGAAGCTTTCTTT. This encodes CASSQGAAENTEAFF.

V and J are TRBV19 and TRBJ1-5, with D perhaps matching TRBD1 (5 bases). Trimming took 1 base from V and 1 from J, leaving 17 bases between them. CDR3 size: 18 residues. The germline V gene encodes CDR1 LNHDA and CDR2 SQIVND (reference sequence). The CDR3 sequence: CASSIVRYRQMSNQPQHF. In nucleotides, the CDR3 is TGTGCCAGTAGTATAGTCCGATACCGACAGATGAGCAATCAGCCCCAGCATTTT.

The CDR3 is CATGTSSTPGYF. The CDR3 nucleotides read TGTGCCACCGGGACTAGCAGCACCCCGGGATACTTC. J is TRBJ2-5 and V is TRBV7-9, with TRBD2 matching 9 bases. J gave up 14 bases and V 10 bases, and 14 bases lay outside the gene matches. This CDR3 is built from 12 residues. Germline V gene sequence: CDR1 SEHNR, CDR2 FQNEAQ (reference sequence).

Only one count was recorded for this clone. This chain links TRBV4-2 with TRBJ1-2; TRBD1 is a possible D gene (6 bases). CDR1 and CDR2 from the germline V gene are LGHNA and YNFKEQ. The V gene lost 3 bases and the J gene lost 3 bases, with 14 bases spanning the gap. This CDR3 region has 15 residues. The CDR3 reads CASSQPGHPDYGYTF. Written as DNA, the CDR3 is TGTGCCAGCAGCCAGCCGGGACACCCTGACTATGGCTACACCTTC.

V and J are TRBV19 and TRBJ1-5, with TRBD1 matching 8 bases. Trimming at V came to 3 bases and at J to 1 base, leaving 5 bases not matched to a gene. The CDR3 covers 16 residues. Germline V lookup: CDR1 LNHDA, CDR2 SQIVND (reference sequence). CDR3 nucleotides: TGTGCCAGTAGTATCCCCAGACAGGGGAGCAATCAGCCCCAGCATTTT. Its protein product is CASSIPRQGSNQPQHF.

The chain recombines TRBV5-1 with TRBJ2-2; D is unclear. The V gene's germline CDR1 is SGHRS and CDR2 YFSETQ. Trimming left V 4 bases short and J 0 bases short, with 19 bases between. CDR3 length: 18 residues. CDR3 residues: CASSGRVGLRSNTGELFF. As DNA, the CDR3 is TGCGCCAGCAGCGGTAGGGTCGGTTTGCGATCGAACACCGGGGAGCTGTTTTTT. The whole variable domain, filled in from reference TRBV5-1 and TRBJ2-2, reads KAGVTQTPRYLIKTRGQQVTLSCSPISGHRSVSWYQQTPGQGLQFLFEYFSETQRNKGNFPGRFSGRQFSNSRSEMNVSTLELGDSALYLCASSGRVGLRSNTGELFFGEGSRLTVL.

The chain recombines TRBV19 with TRBJ2-1; D not resolved. V lost 3 bases to trimming and J lost 7 bases, with 7 bases between them. Per germline, CDR1 LNHDA and CDR2 SQIVND (reference sequence). This CDR3 spans 12 amino acids. The DNA for the CDR3 is TGTGCCAGTAGTATCTCTGTAAATGAGCAGTTCTTC. Its protein product is CASSISVNEQFF. The full variable domain, its missing parts supplied by reference TRBV19 and TRBJ2-1, is DGGITQSPKYLFRKEGQNVTLSCEQNLNHDAMYWYRQDPGQGLRLIYYSQIVNDFQKGDIAEGYSVSREKKESFPLTVTSAQKNPTAFYLCASSISVNEQFFGPGTRLTVL.

The genes are TRBV13 and TRBJ1-1; D gene unclear. The CDR3 consists of 12 residues. The V end lost 5 bases, the J end lost 0 bases, and 4 bases lay between the germline ends. Germline V gives CDR1 PRHDT, CDR2 FYEKMQ (reference sequence). The CDR3 DNA reads TGTGCCAGCAGCCCTATGAACACTGAAGCTTTCTTT. As protein: CASSPMNTEAFF.

The CDR3 nucleotides read TGTGCCTGGAGTATGGCGACTGGAAACACCATATATTTT. It encodes CAWSMATGNTIYF. The chain joins TRBV30 to TRBJ1-3; D unresolved. The CDR3 runs to 13 residues. Trimming pared 2 bases from V and 2 bases from J, leaving 7 bases between. From germline, CDR1 is GTSNPN and CDR2 SVGIG (reference sequence). Full variable domain (missing parts from reference TRBV30 and TRBJ1-3): SQTIHQWPATLVQPVGSPLSLECTVEGTSNPNLYWYRQAAGRGLQLLFYSVGIGQISSEVPQNLSASRPQDRQFILSSKKLLLSDSGFYLCAWSMATGNTIYFGEGSWLTVV.